A selection of T cell receptor beta chains follows, all from one sample in a study of blood T cells in healthy people across ages. TCRdb processed the 5' RACE reads anew with MiXCR; each CDR3 protein has one entry. The sample holds around 1,000,000 distinct CDR3 sequences; approximately 26% are singletons and the top ten take 0.65% to 0.75%. These same records also appear under a second study, on T cells of mothers and their children.

The sample comprised blood. These receptors were obtained from a girl aged 2 to 9 in good health. CDR3s include the opening cysteine and the closing phenylalanine or tryptophan. The order of the fields is D gene, clone size, V gene, J gene, CDR3 DNA, CDR3 protein. The D gene is left open where the match is weak. The listing skips clone size in some rows; elsewhere it reads once, few, many or a size class.

NA,many,TRBV11-2,TRBJ2-7,TGTGCCAGCAGCTTTCTAGGGGACGAGCAGTACTTC,CASSFLGDEQYF
NA,few,TRBV15,TRBJ2-7,TGTGCCACCAGTGGGGGGAGCCTTCCCTACGAGCAGTACTTC,CATSGGSLPYEQYF
TRBD1,NA,TRBV11-2,TRBJ2-3,TGTGCCAGCAGTCTTGATACAGGGGGAACCACAGATACGCAGTATTTT,CASSLDTGGTTDTQYF
NA,once,TRBV24-1,TRBJ2-5,TGTGCCACCAGGGCGGATGCCCAAGAGACCCAGTACTTC,CATRADAQETQYF
NA,NA,TRBV25-1,TRBJ2-3,TGTGCCAGCAGTGGACACAGAAACACAGATACGCAGTATTTT,CASSGHRNTDTQYF
TRBD1,few,TRBV5-1,TRBJ2-3,TGCGCCAGCAGCTTGGAGGGGGCGAGGGGCACAGATACGCAGTATTTT,CASSLEGARGTDTQYF
NA,few,TRBV29-1,TRBJ2-1,TGCAGCGTGCGGGGACCTCCGAGCTCCTACAATGAGCAGTTCTTC,CSVRGPPSSYNEQFF
NA,NA,TRBV7-2,TRBJ2-1,TGTGCCAGCAGCTTATCCCGACAGAAAGAGCAGTTCTTC,CASSLSRQKEQFF
NA,NA,TRBV20-1,TRBJ2-1,TGCAGTGCTAGAGAATCTAGCAGGTATGAGCAGTTCTTC,CSARESSRYEQFF
NA,few,TRBV20-1,TRBJ2-5,TGCAGTGCCAACTCCCGCATCGGGGAGACCCAGTACTTC,CSANSRIGETQYF
NA,many,TRBV5-1,TRBJ2-6,TGCGCCAGCAGCTTACCCTATTCTGGCTCAGGGGAGGTCAACGTCCTGACTTTC,CASSLPYSGSGEVNVLTF
NA,NA,TRBV20-1,TRBJ2-7,TGCAGTGCTAGAGACCCACTAGGAATCTCCTACGAGCAGTACTTC,CSARDPLGISYEQYF
NA,few,TRBV7-3,TRBJ2-5,TGTGCCAGCAGCTTAACCGGCGGGGGCGTACAAGAGACCCAGTACTTC,CASSLTGGGVQETQYF
NA,NA,TRBV12-3/TRBV12-4,TRBJ2-1,TGTGCCAGCAGTTTAGCCGGTCGGGGAGGTGGTGAGCAGTTCTTC,CASSLAGRGGGEQFF
NA,NA,TRBV6-6,TRBJ2-1,TGTGCCAGCAGGACGGTGTCCTACAATGAGCAGTTCTTC,CASRTVSYNEQFF
NA,NA,TRBV6-6,TRBJ1-2,TGTGCCAGCGGAAGCGGGGCAGGACTTATCTATGGCTACACCTTC,CASGSGAGLIYGYTF
NA,few,TRBV9,TRBJ2-2,TGTGCCAGCGGTGCGGGCACCGGGGAGCTGTTTTTT,CASGAGTGELFF
TRBD2,once,TRBV5-1,TRBJ2-5,TGCGCCAGCAGCCCCGGGACTAGCGGGCGGGATGAGTACTTC,CASSPGTSGRDEYF
NA,few,TRBV27,TRBJ1-6,TGTGCCAGCAGTTTATATGGCATTTCACCCCTCCACTTT,CASSLYGISPLHF
NA,many,TRBV29-1,TRBJ2-5,TGCAGCGGAGGGCCGGGGAGCCAAGAGACCCAGTACTTC,CSGGPGSQETQYF
NA,NA,TRBV10-3,TRBJ2-7,TGTGCCGCCGGCATGTCCATCTCCTACGAGCAGTACTTC,CAAGMSISYEQYF
NA,once,TRBV4-1,TRBJ2-7,TGCGCCAGCAGCCCCCTTTCCTGGGAGGCCGACGAGCAGTACTTC,CASSPLSWEADEQYF
TRBD1,few,TRBV27,TRBJ1-5,TGTGCCAGCAGAGACAGGGGTCAGCCCCAGCATTTT,CASRDRGQPQHF
NA,NA,TRBV5-1,TRBJ2-5,TGCGCCAGCAGCTTGGTTGTGGGGGTGGAGACCCAGTACTTC,CASSLVVGVETQYF
TRBD2,NA,TRBV28,TRBJ2-1,TGTGCCAGCAGTTTATTTGCGGGAGGGCCCAATGAGCAGTTCTTC,CASSLFAGGPNEQFF
TRBD1,NA,TRBV29-1,TRBJ1-2,TGCAGCGCTTGGGACAGGGGTCTCCCAGGCTACACCTTC,CSAWDRGLPGYTF
NA,few,TRBV28,TRBJ1-2,TGTGCCAGCCAAACCACAGGAAGGGACAAAGGCTACACCTTC,CASQTTGRDKGYTF
NA,few,TRBV3-1,TRBJ2-1,TGTGCCAGCAGCCAGAGCCTCGTGGGGTCGAATGAGCAGTTCTTC,CASSQSLVGSNEQFF
TRBD1,NA,TRBV20-1,TRBJ2-2,TGCAGTGCTAGAGATGGACAGGGTTACACCGGGGAGCTGTTTTTT,CSARDGQGYTGELFF
NA,NA,TRBV5-1,TRBJ1-1,TGCGCCAGCAGCTTGGAGGAGCCGGGAAGCACTGAAGCTTTCTTT,CASSLEEPGSTEAFF
NA,few,TRBV15,TRBJ1-4,TGTGCCACCAGCAGAGAGGGCTTTGGCTTCAATACAGGGCTGGGTAATGAAAAACTGTTTTTT,CATSREGFGFNTGLGNEKLFF
TRBD2,once,TRBV6-6,TRBJ2-6,TGTGCCAGCAGCCACGGGAGGGCTGGGGCCAACGTCCTGACTTTC,CASSHGRAGANVLTF
NA,NA,TRBV20-1,TRBJ2-3,TGCAGTGCTAGAGGAAGTTGGCAGGGCACAGATACGCAGTATTTT,CSARGSWQGTDTQYF
TRBD2,few,TRBV4-1,TRBJ2-7,TGCGCCAGCAGCCAATCCCCGGGACTAGCCAGATACGAGCAGTACTTC,CASSQSPGLARYEQYF
NA,NA,TRBV29-1,TRBJ2-3,TGCAGCGTTGAAGATTTTGGCGCCGATACGCAGTATTTT,CSVEDFGADTQYF
NA,NA,TRBV10-3,TRBJ2-3,TGTGCCATCCTCCTTGAGGACGGCACAGATACGCAGTATTTT,CAILLEDGTDTQYF
NA,few,TRBV27,TRBJ2-7,TGTGCCACCCGTAGGGGCTACGAGCAGTACTTC,CATRRGYEQYF
TRBD2,once,TRBV7-8,TRBJ2-7,TGTGCCAGCAGCGACCGGACTAGCGGGAGACTCCGCGAGCAGTACTTC,CASSDRTSGRLREQYF
NA,few,TRBV3-1,TRBJ2-7,TGTGCCAGCAGCCAAGGGACGTGGTACGAGCAGTACTTC,CASSQGTWYEQYF
NA,few,TRBV7-9,TRBJ2-5,TGTGCCAGCAGCGCCACTCCCTACGGCGGGACGGAAGAGACCCAGTACTTC,CASSATPYGGTEETQYF
TRBD2,NA,TRBV7-9,TRBJ2-2,TGTGCCAGCATCCAACTAGCGGTCAGCGCAGCCGGGGAGCTGTTTTTT,CASIQLAVSAAGELFF
TRBD2,NA,TRBV4-1,TRBJ2-1,TGCGCCAGCAGCCAAGTGAATTATTCGGCGGGAGGGCCTTACAATGAGCAGTTCTTC,CASSQVNYSAGGPYNEQFF
NA,NA,TRBV19,TRBJ2-3,TGTGCCAGTAGTATTTATCGGGAGATCACAGATACGCAGTATTTT,CASSIYREITDTQYF
TRBD1,NA,TRBV5-1,TRBJ2-6,TGCGCCAGCAGGCTATGGGCAGGGGGCGCGTATGGGGCCAGCGTCCTGACTTTC,CASRLWAGGAYGASVLTF
NA,few,TRBV2,TRBJ1-1,TGTGCCAGCAGTGACACGGACAGCTTGAACACTGAAGCTTTCTTT,CASSDTDSLNTEAFF
NA,few,TRBV13,TRBJ1-3,TGTGCCAGCAGCTTAATTCGACCCTCTGGAAACACCATATATTTT,CASSLIRPSGNTIYF
TRBD2,NA,TRBV20-1,TRBJ2-2,TGCAGTGCTATACCACTAGCGGGGGGGCTTCGTGCCGGGGAGCTGTTTTTT,CSAIPLAGGLRAGELFF
TRBD1,NA,TRBV29-1,TRBJ2-7,TGCAGCGTGCGGGACAGGGGGACCTACGAGCAGTACTTC,CSVRDRGTYEQYF
NA,NA,TRBV6-1,TRBJ2-4,TGTGCCAGCAGGTTACAGGGAGGCAAAAACATTCAGTACTTC,CASRLQGGKNIQYF
NA,once,TRBV20-1,TRBJ1-1,TGCAGTGCTAGGTCCCTTTTCACTGAAGCTTTCTTT,CSARSLFTEAFF
TRBD1,few,TRBV12-3/TRBV12-4,TRBJ2-5,TGTGCCAGCAGTCCAATTTCATGGACAGGAGAAGAGACCCAGTACTTC,CASSPISWTGEETQYF
TRBD2,NA,TRBV12-3/TRBV12-4,TRBJ2-7,TGTGCCAGCAGTTTAAACCCACTAGCGCCCCTCTCCTACGAGCAGTACTTC,CASSLNPLAPLSYEQYF
NA,NA,TRBV28,TRBJ1-1,TGTGCCAGCAGTTATGATACCCTCCTCGGTGAAGCTTTCTTT,CASSYDTLLGEAFF
NA,NA,TRBV15,TRBJ2-1,TGTGCCACCAGCGCCCTTGGTGGTGAGCAGTTCTTC,CATSALGGEQFF